These 21 T cell receptor beta chains originate from one sample sequenced in a study of T-cell memory formation after mild COVID-19 (dated by TCRdb to the early 2020s). The library was prepared using 5' RACE. Sequencing relied on an Illumina NovaSeq 6000. The public sequencing data were trimmed at Q25 with fastp and processed into clonotypes with MiXCR by TCRdb, which kept only in-frame beta chains. Here each entry gathers all rows of one CDR3 protein and keeps the most common genes and DNA. Here the sample has fewer than 50,000 distinct CDR3 sequences; 6.6% occur a single time. Roughly 0.79% of the sample goes to the ten largest clones. The specimen was PBMCs or a T cell subset sorted from them (not recorded which). The receptors here all came from an adult who had mild COVID-19 (a few samples of this study predate the infection). The sample titles of this study are shuffled in the database, so cell type and time point are left out.

This clonotype was seen repeatedly, ten times or more. CDR3 loop: CASSRGGSLGYGYTF. CDR3 coding DNA: TGTGCCAGCAGCCGAGGGGGATCCCTAGGCTATGGCTACACCTTC. This rearrangement joins TRBV7-9 to TRBJ1-2, with TRBD1 as a possible D gene (6 bases). This CDR3 has 15 amino acids. The germline gives CDR1 SEHNR, CDR2 FQNEAQ (reference sequence). The V end lost 5 bases, the J end lost 4 bases, and 17 bases lay between the germline ends.

This clonotype was seen many times. The chain is built from TRBV12-3 or TRBV12-4 and TRBJ2-1; possibly TRBD2 for D (5 bases). The CDR3 spans 15 residues. The V gene lost 1 base and the J gene lost 6 bases, with 13 bases spanning the gap. CDR3 residues: CASSLESGMGNEQFF. CDR3 coding DNA: TGTGCCAGCAGTTTAGAATCGGGAATGGGCAATGAGCAGTTCTTC.

The chain has TRBV18 and TRBJ2-3; D perhaps matches TRBD2 (6 bases). Germline CDR1 is KGHSH and CDR2 is LQKENI. V was cut by 5 bases and J by 0 bases, with 12 bases left in between. The CDR3 runs to 15 residues. The CDR3 region has the DNA TGTGCCAGCTCAACGGACTATTCCAGCACAGATACGCAGTATTTT. This translates into CASSTDYSSTDTQYF.

V usage is TRBV19 and J usage is TRBJ2-1; D perhaps matches TRBD2 (6 bases). CDR1 is LNHDA, CDR2 SQIVND, per germline (reference sequence). The V gene lost 6 bases and the J gene lost 8 bases, with 14 bases spanning the gap. The CDR3 is made up of 13 amino acids. This CDR3 is CASRLGGGHEQFF. CDR3 DNA sequence: TGTGCCAGTAGACTTGGGGGAGGTCATGAGCAGTTCTTC.

At least ten counts were recorded for this clonotype. This chain joins TRBV29-1 and TRBJ1-2; the D is unclear. The CDR3 is made up of 12 amino acids. CDR1 is SQVTM and CDR2 is ANQGSEA in the germline V gene. V lost 3 bases and J 1 base, leaving 6 bases between the germline ends. CDR3 region: CSVEDGNYGYTF. In DNA form, the CDR3 reads TGCAGCGTTGAGGACGGTAACTATGGCTACACCTTC.

Only a few counts were recorded for this clonotype. The chain has TRBV15 and TRBJ2-1; 10 nucleotides line up with TRBD2. V lost 0 bases, J lost 8 bases, and 7 bases stayed unmatched. Germline V lookup: CDR1 LNHNV, CDR2 YYDKDF (reference sequence). This CDR3 is built from 16 residues. This CDR3 is CATSRDPWTSGHEQFF. In DNA form, the CDR3 reads TGTGCCACCAGCAGAGATCCGTGGACTAGCGGACATGAGCAGTTCTTC.

The chain is built from TRBV9 and TRBJ2-7; 10 nucleotides agree with TRBD2. Germline loops: CDR1 SGDLS, CDR2 YYNGEE. J lost 3 bases, V lost 4 bases, and 4 bases had no gene match. The CDR3 sequence is 14 residues long. The CDR3 sequence is CASSRASGSYEQYF. For the CDR3, the DNA is TGTGCCAGCAGCAGAGCTAGCGGGAGCTACGAGCAGTACTTC.

The J gene is TRBJ2-7, the V gene TRBV3-1; the D gene is possibly TRBD1 (6 bases). Trimming removed 0 bases at V and 12 bases at J, with 18 bases between. There are 14 residues in the CDR3. Germline V gene sequence: CDR1 LGHDT, CDR2 YNNKEL (reference sequence). This CDR3 reads CASSQDARGQRLYF. CDR3 nucleotides: TGTGCCAGCAGCCAAGACGCACGCGGACAGCGGTTGTACTTC.

This clonotype has a handful of counts. This rearrangement joins TRBV5-4 to TRBJ2-7, with TRBD2 matching 13 bases. Trimming at V came to 5 bases and at J to 3 bases, leaving 11 bases not matched to a gene. In germline, CDR1 is SGHNT, CDR2 YYREEE (reference sequence). The CDR3 has 17 residues. CDR3 amino acids: CASRPASGTSGIYEQYF. The CDR3 nucleotides are TGTGCCAGCAGACCGGCCTCGGGGACTAGCGGGATCTACGAGCAGTACTTC.

In this sample, this clonotype turned up many times. The chain recombines TRBV4-1 with TRBJ1-5, with no clear D. CDR3 length equals 17 residues. From germline, CDR1 is MGHRA and CDR2 YSYEKL. With 3 bases removed from V and 2 bases from J, the gap between germline ends came to 17 bases. The CDR3 sequence: CASSQVLSGSGNQPQHF. The CDR3 nucleotides read TGCGCCAGCAGCCAGGTCCTTTCGGGCTCGGGCAATCAGCCCCAGCATTTT.

This clonotype was counted ten times or more. The J gene is TRBJ2-7, the V gene TRBV30, with 8 bases aligning to TRBD2. Germline V gene data show CDR1 as GTSNPN and CDR2 as SVGIG (reference sequence). This CDR3 comprises 14 residues. The ends lost 8 bases at V and 0 bases at J; junction bases unmatched: 9. In DNA, the CDR3 is TGTGCCGTCGCCCCAAGCGGGAGCTCCTACGAGCAGTACTTC. Translated: CAVAPSGSSYEQYF.

In its sample, this clonotype was seen many times. This chain's CDR3 is CASSPSEGGQGSYEQYF. The DNA of the CDR3 is TGTGCCAGCAGCCCGTCGGAAGGGGGACAGGGCTCCTACGAGCAGTACTTC. The chain employs TRBV7-8 and TRBJ2-7; 9 nucleotides align to TRBD1. CDR1 and CDR2 (germline): SGHVS, FQNEAQ. V lost 5 bases to trimming and J lost 0 bases; unmatched junction nucleotides: 11. This CDR3 region has 17 residues.

There are many counts of this clonotype. CDR3 amino acids: CAWSSPLAGRTSTDTQYF. The CDR3 bases are TGTGCCTGGAGTTCGCCCCTAGCGGGGCGGACTAGCACAGATACGCAGTATTTT. The chain employs TRBV30 and TRBJ2-3; 9 nucleotides match TRBD2. CDR1 GTSNPN and CDR2 SVGIG come from the germline V gene (reference sequence). The CDR3 runs 18 residues. V shed 2 bases and J 0 bases; nucleotides not matched to a gene: 12.

The CDR3 sequence: CASSQDGGFTDTQYF. The CDR3 DNA reads TGTGCCAGCAGCCAAGATGGCGGATTCACAGATACGCAGTATTTT. The gene calls are TRBV3-1 and TRBJ2-3; D remains unclear. CDR1 and CDR2 from the germline V gene are LGHDT and YNNKEL (reference sequence). The CDR3 is made up of 15 amino acids. V lost 0 bases and J 2 bases, leaving 9 bases between the germline ends.

The gene calls are TRBV19 and TRBJ1-1; TRBD1 is a possible D gene (5 bases). The V gene lost 5 bases and the J gene lost 1 base, with 20 bases spanning the gap. This CDR3 is 17 amino acids long. Germline CDR1 is LNHDA and CDR2 is SQIVND (reference sequence). The CDR3 nucleotides are TGTGCCAGTAGTCCCCACCAAGGGGAGGCGGGGAACACTGAAGCTTTCTTT. Its protein product is CASSPHQGEAGNTEAFF.

This clonotype came up a few times. CDR3 loop: CASSQDLLAGRGTGELFF. The CDR3 DNA follows: TGTGCCAGCAGCCAAGACCTACTAGCGGGGCGGGGCACCGGGGAGCTGTTTTTT. The chain combines TRBV3-1 with TRBJ2-2; TRBD2 aligns across 10 bases. With 0 bases clipped from V and 4 bases from J, the junction kept 8 bases outside the gene matches. Germline assignment: CDR1 LGHDT and CDR2 YNNKEL (reference sequence). The CDR3 has 18 amino acids.

V and J are TRBV11-1 and TRBJ2-1, with no clear D. V dropped 2 bases and J dropped 1 base, with 18 bases sitting between them. Germline CDR1 SGHAT, CDR2 FQDESV (reference sequence). This CDR3 contains 18 residues. The CDR3 sequence: CASSLRSLRASSYNEQFF. Here the CDR3 DNA reads TGTGCCAGCAGCTTACGTAGTCTTCGGGCCTCTTCCTACAATGAGCAGTTCTTC.

The sample holds a few counts of this clonotype. The V gene is TRBV7-8, the J gene TRBJ1-4; 7 bases line up with TRBD1. This CDR3 region has 14 residues. CDR1 and CDR2 (germline): SGHVS, FQNEAQ. V lost 5 bases and J lost 5; bases outside the gene matches: 5. Here the CDR3 reads CASSPDRFNEKLFF. CDR3 nucleotides: TGTGCCAGCAGCCCGGACAGGTTCAATGAAAAACTGTTTTTT.

The chain employs TRBV18 and TRBJ2-3; no definite D call. The CDR3 runs 15 residues. Between the trimmed V and J ends, which lost 4 bases and 2 bases, there was a span of 13 bases. From germline, CDR1 is KGHSH and CDR2 LQKENI. As DNA, the CDR3 is TGTGCCAGCTCACACAGCCAGCCCGACACAGATACGCAGTATTTT. Its protein product is CASSHSQPDTDTQYF.

This clonotype was recorded many times. The rearrangement uses TRBV29-1 and TRBJ2-7; 7 bases agree with TRBD2. The CDR3 has 16 residues. Germline CDR1 and CDR2: SQVTM and ANQGSEA. After removal of 0 bases from V and 2 bases from J, the junction contained 10 bases not matched to a gene. The CDR3 here is CSVEDDSFRGAYEQYF. In DNA form, the CDR3 reads TGCAGCGTTGAAGATGACTCATTCCGGGGGGCCTACGAGCAGTACTTC.

This clonotype was observed many times. The chain joins TRBV7-7 to TRBJ2-5; no firm D call. Trimming pared 2 bases from V and 7 bases from J, leaving 8 bases between. The CDR3 is made up of 12 amino acids. Germline CDR1 and CDR2: SSHAT and FNYEAQ (reference sequence). CDR3 sequence: CASSLLGGTQYF. The CDR3 DNA is TGTGCCAGCAGCTTACTCGGCGGGACCCAGTACTTC.